One sample yielded the 11 T cell receptor beta chains listed below, sequenced in a study of blood T cell repertoires in COVID-19. This table comes from immunoSEQ multiplex PCR, and its TCRdb copy is limited to in-frame clones, with some not included. The repertoire has 220,000 or so clones, roughly 80% of them found once; the top ten carry approximately 7.6%. Sequenced input: peripheral blood. These receptors were taken from an elderly woman with COVID-19, enrolled during active disease.

The sample holds a few counts of this clone. The chain employs TRBV6-4 and TRBJ2-5, with 9 bases identical to TRBD1. After removal of 2 bases from V and 4 bases from J, the junction contained 5 bases not matched to a gene. CDR1 is MRHNA and CDR2 is SNTAGT in the germline V gene. There are 15 residues in the CDR3. The CDR3 nucleotides read TGTGCCAGCAGTGACAGGGGACAGGGAGCAGAGACCCAGTACTTC. It translates to CASSDRGQGAETQYF.

The CDR3 bases are TGTGCCAGCAGCCAAGCTTTGAATAGGGGATACGAGCAGTACTTC. Its translation is CASSQALNRGYEQYF. The chain has TRBV3-1 (or the pseudogene TRBV3-2) and TRBJ2-7; maybe TRBD1 (5 bases). Trimming left V 1 base short and J 4 bases short, with 14 bases between. The CDR3 loop spans 15 amino acids. Per germline, CDR1 LGHDT and CDR2 YNNKEL (reference sequence).

This rearrangement joins TRBV9 to TRBJ2-1; 10 bases are a match to TRBD2. The CDR3 is 16 residues long. After removal of 4 bases from V and 9 bases from J, the junction contained 13 bases not matched to a gene. Germline lookup yields CDR1 SGDLS and CDR2 YYNGEE. The CDR3 coding sequence is TGTGCCAGCAGCCCCCGCGGAGCGGGGGGGCGGGGTGAGCAGTTCTTC. Protein product: CASSPRGAGGRGEQFF.

The chain recombines TRBV5-1 with TRBJ1-2; TRBD1 is a possible D gene (6 bases). The CDR3 is 14 residues long. Per germline, CDR1 SGHRS and CDR2 YFSETQ. V lost 5 bases and J lost 9, with 20 bases in between. The DNA for the CDR3 is TGCGCCAGCAGGCTTTGGGGGGGCGCATTAAGCTACACCTTC. The encoded protein is CASRLWGGALSYTF.

The V call is TRBV11-2, the J call TRBJ2-3, with TRBD2 as a possible D gene (6 bases). The CDR3 is 15 residues long. Germline V gene data show CDR1 as SGHAT and CDR2 as FQNNGV. V shed 1 base and J shed 3 bases, with 11 bases lying between them. Here the CDR3 reads CASSLVGSRTDTQYF. In DNA, the CDR3 is TGTGCCAGCAGCTTAGTCGGGAGCAGGACAGATACGCAGTATTTT.

The table lists this clone with many counts. The chain has TRBV5-1 and TRBJ1-2; no clear D. The CDR3 covers 14 residues. With 1 base removed from V and 4 bases from J, the gap between germline ends came to 11 bases. Germline V lookup: CDR1 SGHRS, CDR2 YFSETQ. CDR3 protein: CASSLPQASYGYTF. The CDR3 DNA is TGCGCCAGCAGCTTGCCGCAGGCTTCCTATGGCTACACCTTC.

This rearrangement joins TRBV10-3 to TRBJ2-5, with 7 nucleotides matching TRBD1. The V and J ends lost 6 bases and 4 bases, in that order; junction bases with no gene match: 5. From germline, CDR1 is ENHRY and CDR2 SYGVKD. The CDR3 totals 13 residues. The CDR3 DNA is TGTGCCATCAGCCAGGGACAGCCAGAGACCCAGTACTTC. Protein: CAISQGQPETQYF.

The V call is TRBV30, the J call TRBJ1-2; 10 nucleotides line up with TRBD1. The CDR3 covers 14 residues. CDR1 and CDR2 (germline): GTSNPN, SVGIG (reference sequence). V lost 3 bases to trimming and J lost 5 bases; unmatched junction nucleotides: 6. The CDR3 protein is CAWSQGQGPYGYTF. CDR3 coding DNA: TGTGCCTGGAGCCAGGGACAGGGGCCTTATGGCTACACCTTC.

This clone was detected only once. The chain employs TRBV7-2 and TRBJ2-6; 7 bases are a match to TRBD1. Per germline, CDR1 SGHTA and CDR2 FQGNSA. V lost 4 bases, J lost 1 base, and 13 bases stayed unmatched. The CDR3 has 19 amino acids. The CDR3 loop reads CASSSGQAFKLSGANVLTF. The CDR3 nucleotides are TGTGCCAGCAGCTCCGGACAGGCGTTTAAACTTTCTGGGGCCAACGTCCTGACTTTC. Combining the CDR3 with reference TRBV7-2 and TRBJ2-6 gives the whole variable domain GAGVSQSPSNKVTEKGKDVELRCDPISGHTALYWYRQSLGQGLEFLIYFQGNSAPDKSGLPSDRFSAERTGGSVSTLTIQRTQQEDSAVYLCASSSGQAFKLSGANVLTFGAGSRLTVL.

A word on this clone: One base away lies a much larger clone, so this may be a sequencing read error. The chain carries TRBV19 and TRBJ2-6; 9 bases align to TRBD2. Germline assignment: CDR1 LNHDA and CDR2 SQIVND (reference sequence). There are 17 residues in the CDR3. CDR3 DNA sequence: TGTGCCAATAGTGTCCTAGCGGGGAGCTCTGGGGCCAACGTCCTGACTTTC. Protein product: CANSVLAGSSGANVLTF.

This chain joins TRBV5-1 and TRBJ2-1; 8 bases map to TRBD1. Unmatched junction bases numbered 0, after V lost 2 bases and J lost 5 bases. The CDR3 length is 13 residues. From germline, CDR1 is SGHRS and CDR2 YFSETQ. The CDR3 here is CASSLQGDNEQFF. The CDR3 DNA follows: TGCGCCAGCAGCTTACAGGGGGACAATGAGCAGTTCTTC.